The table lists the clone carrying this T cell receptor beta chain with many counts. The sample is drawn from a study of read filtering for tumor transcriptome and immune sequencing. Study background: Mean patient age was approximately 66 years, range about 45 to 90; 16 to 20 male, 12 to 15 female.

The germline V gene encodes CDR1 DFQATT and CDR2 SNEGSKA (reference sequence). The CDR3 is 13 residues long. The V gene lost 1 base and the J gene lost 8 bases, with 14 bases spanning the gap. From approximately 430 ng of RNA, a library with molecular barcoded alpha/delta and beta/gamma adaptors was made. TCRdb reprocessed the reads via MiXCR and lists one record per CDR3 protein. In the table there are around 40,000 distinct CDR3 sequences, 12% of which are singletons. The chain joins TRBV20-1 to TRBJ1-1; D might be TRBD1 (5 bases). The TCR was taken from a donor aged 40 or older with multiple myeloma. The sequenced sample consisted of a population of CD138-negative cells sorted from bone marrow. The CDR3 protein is CSARASPGTEAFF. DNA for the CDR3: TGCAGTGCTAGAGCATCTCCGGGGACGGAAGCTTTCTTT.